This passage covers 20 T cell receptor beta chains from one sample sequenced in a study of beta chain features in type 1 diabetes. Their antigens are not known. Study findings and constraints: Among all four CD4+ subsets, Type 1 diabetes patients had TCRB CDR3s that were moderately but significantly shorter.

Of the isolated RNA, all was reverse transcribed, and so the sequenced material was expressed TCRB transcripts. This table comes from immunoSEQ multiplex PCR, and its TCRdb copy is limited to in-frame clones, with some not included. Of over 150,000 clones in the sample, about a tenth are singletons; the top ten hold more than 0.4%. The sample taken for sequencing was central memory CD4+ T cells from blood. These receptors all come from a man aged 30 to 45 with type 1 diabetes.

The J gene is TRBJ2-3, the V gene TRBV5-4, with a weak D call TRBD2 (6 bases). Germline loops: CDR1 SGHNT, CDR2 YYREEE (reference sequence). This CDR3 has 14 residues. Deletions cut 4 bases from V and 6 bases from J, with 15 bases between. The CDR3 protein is CASSNSGARDTQYF. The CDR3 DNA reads TGTGCCAGCAGCAACTCGGGAGCTCGGGATACGCAGTATTTT.

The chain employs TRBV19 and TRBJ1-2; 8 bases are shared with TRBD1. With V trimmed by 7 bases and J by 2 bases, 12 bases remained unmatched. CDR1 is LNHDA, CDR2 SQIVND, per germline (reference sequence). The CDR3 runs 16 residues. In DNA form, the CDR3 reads TGTGCCAGTACCCGGACAGGGACCCTCACAAACTATGGCTACACCTTC. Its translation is CASTRTGTLTNYGYTF.

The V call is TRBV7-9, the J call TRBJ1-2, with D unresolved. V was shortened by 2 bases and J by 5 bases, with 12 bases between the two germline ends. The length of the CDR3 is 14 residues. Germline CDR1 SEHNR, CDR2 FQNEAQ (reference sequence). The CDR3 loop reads CASSLNPGTYGYTF. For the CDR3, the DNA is TGTGCCAGCAGCTTAAACCCAGGCACTTATGGCTACACCTTC.

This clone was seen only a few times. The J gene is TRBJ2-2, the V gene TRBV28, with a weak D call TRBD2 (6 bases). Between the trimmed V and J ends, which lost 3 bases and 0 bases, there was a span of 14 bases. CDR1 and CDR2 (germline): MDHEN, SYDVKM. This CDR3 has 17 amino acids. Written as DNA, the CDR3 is TGTGCCAGCAGTTTTTCATGGGGGAGGCCGAACACCGGGGAGCTGTTTTTT. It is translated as CASSFSWGRPNTGELFF.

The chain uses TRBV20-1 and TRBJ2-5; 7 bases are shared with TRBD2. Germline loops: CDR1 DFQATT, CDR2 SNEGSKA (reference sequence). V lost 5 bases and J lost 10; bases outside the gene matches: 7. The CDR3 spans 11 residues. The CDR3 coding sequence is TGCAGTGCTCCCACCCGCGGGGGCCAGTACTTC. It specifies CSAPTRGGQYF.

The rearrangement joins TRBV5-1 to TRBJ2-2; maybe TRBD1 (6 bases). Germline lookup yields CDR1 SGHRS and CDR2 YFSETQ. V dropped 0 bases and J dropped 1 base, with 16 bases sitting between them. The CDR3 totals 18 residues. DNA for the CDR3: TGCGCCAGCAGCTTGGGATCCTCCGGGACATTGAACACCGGGGAGCTGTTTTTT. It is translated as CASSLGSSGTLNTGELFF.

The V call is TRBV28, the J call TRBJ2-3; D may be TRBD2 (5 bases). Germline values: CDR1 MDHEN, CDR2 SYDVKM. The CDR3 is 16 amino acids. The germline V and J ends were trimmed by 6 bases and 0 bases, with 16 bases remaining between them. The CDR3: CASSDESGRSTDTQYF. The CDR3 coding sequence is TGTGCCAGCAGCGACGAAAGCGGACGTAGCACAGATACGCAGTATTTT.

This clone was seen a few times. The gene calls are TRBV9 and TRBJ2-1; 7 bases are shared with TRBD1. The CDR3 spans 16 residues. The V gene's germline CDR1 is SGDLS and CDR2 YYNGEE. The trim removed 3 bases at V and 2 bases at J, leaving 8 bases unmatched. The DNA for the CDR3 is TGTGCCAGCAGCGCCCAGACAGGGTTGGCCTACAATGAGCAGTTCTTC. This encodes CASSAQTGLAYNEQFF.

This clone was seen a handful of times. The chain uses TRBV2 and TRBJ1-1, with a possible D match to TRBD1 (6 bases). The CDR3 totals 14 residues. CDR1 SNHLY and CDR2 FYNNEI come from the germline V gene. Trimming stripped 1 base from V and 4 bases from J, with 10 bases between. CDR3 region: CASSEEGEGTEAFF. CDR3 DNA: TGTGCCAGCAGTGAAGAGGGGGAGGGCACTGAAGCTTTCTTT.

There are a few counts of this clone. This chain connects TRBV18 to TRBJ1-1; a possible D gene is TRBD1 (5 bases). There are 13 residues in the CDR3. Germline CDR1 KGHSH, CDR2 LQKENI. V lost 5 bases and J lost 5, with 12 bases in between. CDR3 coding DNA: TGTGCCAGCTCAGGAGCCGGGACTACTGAAGCTTTCTTT. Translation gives CASSGAGTTEAFF.

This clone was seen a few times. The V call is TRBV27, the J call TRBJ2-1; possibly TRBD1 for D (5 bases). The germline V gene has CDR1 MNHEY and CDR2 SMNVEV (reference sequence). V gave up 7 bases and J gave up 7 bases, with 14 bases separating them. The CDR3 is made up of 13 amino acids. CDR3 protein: CASTRGDSNEQFF. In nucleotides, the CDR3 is TGTGCCAGCACTCGAGGTGACAGTAATGAGCAGTTCTTC.

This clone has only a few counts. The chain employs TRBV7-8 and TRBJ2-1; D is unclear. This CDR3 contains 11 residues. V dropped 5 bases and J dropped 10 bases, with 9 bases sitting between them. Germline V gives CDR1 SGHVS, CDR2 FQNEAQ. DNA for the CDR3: TGTGCCAGCAGCCTCTACTTCGAGCAGTTCTTC. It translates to CASSLYFEQFF.

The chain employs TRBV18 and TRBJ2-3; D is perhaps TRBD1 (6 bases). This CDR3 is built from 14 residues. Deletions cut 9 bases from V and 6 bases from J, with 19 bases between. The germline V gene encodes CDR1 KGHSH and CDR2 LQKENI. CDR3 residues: CASIRAGAQDTQYF. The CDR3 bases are TGTGCCAGTATCCGAGCAGGGGCACAGGATACGCAGTATTTT.

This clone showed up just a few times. The CDR3 bases are TGCAGCGTTGGCGGACAGGGGGCATCGGATACGCAGTATTTT. Translated, it gives CSVGGQGASDTQYF. This chain connects TRBV29-1 to TRBJ2-3; 11 bases fit TRBD1. Germline V gene data show CDR1 as SQVTM and CDR2 as ANQGSEA. This CDR3 contains 14 residues. V shed 4 bases, J shed 6 bases, and the junction held 6 bases outside the gene matches.

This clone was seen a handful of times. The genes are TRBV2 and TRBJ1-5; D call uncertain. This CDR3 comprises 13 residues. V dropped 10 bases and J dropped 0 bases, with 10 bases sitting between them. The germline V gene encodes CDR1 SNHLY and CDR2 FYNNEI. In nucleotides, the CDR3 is TGTGCCACCACCCAGGATAGCAATCAGCCCCAGCATTTT. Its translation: CATTQDSNQPQHF.

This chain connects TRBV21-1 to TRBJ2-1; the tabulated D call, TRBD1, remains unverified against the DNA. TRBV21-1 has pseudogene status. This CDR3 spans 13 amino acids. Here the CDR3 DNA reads TGTGCCAGCAGATTACAGTTGTGGGATGAGCAGTTCTTC. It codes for CASRLQLWDEQFF.

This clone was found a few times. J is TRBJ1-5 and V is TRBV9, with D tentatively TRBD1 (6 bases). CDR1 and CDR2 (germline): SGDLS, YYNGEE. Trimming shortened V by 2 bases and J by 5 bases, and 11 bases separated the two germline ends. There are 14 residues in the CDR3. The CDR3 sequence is CASSVGGAYQPQHF. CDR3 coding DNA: TGTGCCAGCAGCGTTGGGGGCGCCTATCAGCCCCAGCATTTT.

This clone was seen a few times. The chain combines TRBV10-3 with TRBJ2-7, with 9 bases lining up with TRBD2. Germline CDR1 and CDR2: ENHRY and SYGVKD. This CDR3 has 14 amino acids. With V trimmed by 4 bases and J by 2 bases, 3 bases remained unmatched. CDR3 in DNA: TGTGCCATCAGTGGTAGCGGGGGACCCTACGAGCAGTACTTC. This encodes CAISGSGGPYEQYF.

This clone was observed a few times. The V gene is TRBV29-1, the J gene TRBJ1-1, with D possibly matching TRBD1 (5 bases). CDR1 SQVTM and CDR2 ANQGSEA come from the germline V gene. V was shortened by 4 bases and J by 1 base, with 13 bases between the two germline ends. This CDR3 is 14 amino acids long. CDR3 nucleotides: TGCAGCGTTGTCCTCAGGGTCCCGAACACTGAAGCTTTCTTT. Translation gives CSVVLRVPNTEAFF.

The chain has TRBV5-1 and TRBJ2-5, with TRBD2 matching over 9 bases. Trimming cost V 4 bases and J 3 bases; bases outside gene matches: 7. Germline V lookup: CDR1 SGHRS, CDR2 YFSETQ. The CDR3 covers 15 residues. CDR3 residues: CASSPMTSGKETQYF. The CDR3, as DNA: TGCGCCAGCAGCCCCATGACTAGCGGCAAAGAGACCCAGTACTTC.